Listed below are T cell receptor beta chains from one sample, sequenced in a study of CD8+CD57+ T cells in acquired aplastic anemia. One entry per CDR3 protein, called by TCRdb with MiXCR from the reads. In the table there are about 70,000 distinct CDR3 sequences, around half of which are singletons. The sequenced sample was sorted CD4+, CD8+, or CD8+CD57+ T cells (not recorded which) from PBMCs. The receptors stem from a human donor in good health, serving as a control. Each CDR3 is given with its conserved first and last residue. A D gene is named only where the DNA matches it firmly. Expanded clones get a size class; other rows say once, few or many, or leave the size out.

>TRBV12-3/TRBV12-4|many|11|TRBJ1-2|.
TGTGCCAGCAGTTCAGAACAGGGTTACACCTTC
CASSSEQGYTF
>TRBV7-9|many|15|TRBJ2-7|TRBD1
TGTGCCAGCAGCTTAGAGGGCACAGGGGGGTACGAGCAGTACTTC
CASSLEGTGGYEQYF
>TRBV4-1|many|16|TRBJ1-2|TRBD1
TGCGCCAGCAGCCAAGATTTGGAGACAGGGAACTATGGCTACACCTTC
CASSQDLETGNYGYTF
>TRBV11-2|many|18|TRBJ2-3|TRBD2
TGTGCCAGCAGCTGGACTAGCGGGGGGGGACCTAGCACAGATACGCAGTATTTT
CASSWTSGGGPSTDTQYF
>TRBV7-2|few|12|TRBJ2-5|.
TGTGCCAGCAGCTTTTACGGGGAGACCCAGTACTTC
CASSFYGETQYF
>TRBV7-9|.|15|TRBJ2-5|TRBD2
TGTGCCAGCAGCTTACTACTAGCGGGCGGAGAGACCCAGTACTTC
CASSLLLAGGETQYF
>TRBV6-5|.|14|TRBJ2-2|.
TGTGCCAGCAGCTTCTCACAGAACACCGGGGAGCTGTTTTTT
CASSFSQNTGELFF
>TRBV19|few|13|TRBJ1-2|TRBD1
TGTGCCACTGAGGACAGGGAAAAGAATGGCTACACCTTC
CATEDREKNGYTF
>TRBV6-1|many|12|TRBJ2-2|.
TGTGCCAGCAGTGGGGTCACCGGGGAGCTGTTTTTT
CASSGVTGELFF
>TRBV19|few|15|TRBJ2-7|TRBD1
TGTGCCAGTAGGAAATCGACAGGGTATGCCTACGAGCAGTACTTC
CASRKSTGYAYEQYF
>TRBV29-1|.|14|TRBJ2-1|.
TGCAGCGTTGTGTTCAGGGGACGGTACAATGAGCAGTTCTTC
CSVVFRGRYNEQFF
>TRBV12-3/TRBV12-4|many|16|TRBJ1-2|.
TGTGCCAGCAGTTCGGCAGGTGCGCAGGGGAACTATGGCTACACCTTC
CASSSAGAQGNYGYTF
>TRBV19|.|12|TRBJ1-6|.
TGTGCCAGTAGTACCCTTGGATCACCCCTCCACTTT
CASSTLGSPLHF
>TRBV5-1|.|16|TRBJ1-2|TRBD1
TGCGCCAGCAGCTTATCCGGGACAGGGACCCCCTATGGCTACACCTTC
CASSLSGTGTPYGYTF
>TRBV29-1|.|13|TRBJ2-7|TRBD1
TGCAGCGTCCCGGACAGGGGGTACTACGAGCAGTACTTC
CSVPDRGYYEQYF
>TRBV11-2|many|16|TRBJ2-1|TRBD2
TGTGCCAGCAGCTTAGAAGCGGGGGGGCCCCTGAATGAGCAGTTCTTC
CASSLEAGGPLNEQFF
>TRBV7-9|few|15|TRBJ2-7|TRBD2
TGTGCCCGCAGCGGTTATAGCGGGGCAACCTACGAGCAGTACTTC
CARSGYSGATYEQYF
>TRBV10-3|.|12|TRBJ2-7|.
TGTGCCACCGGAGGGATGTCCTACGAGCAGTACTTC
CATGGMSYEQYF
>TRBV7-9|.|14|TRBJ1-2|TRBD1
TGTGCCAGCAGCAGCCGGGACAGGTCCTATGGCTACACCTTC
CASSSRDRSYGYTF
>TRBV4-1|many|15|TRBJ1-5|.
TGCGCCAGCAGCCAAGATAAGGGGTCCGGTCAGCCCCAGCATTTT
CASSQDKGSGQPQHF
>TRBV29-1|.|13|TRBJ1-2|TRBD1
TGCAGCGTCCAGGGACAGGGGGCGATTGGCTACACCTTC
CSVQGQGAIGYTF
>TRBV27|many|14|TRBJ1-1|.
TGTGCCAGCAGTGTACCACCCCCCGGGGATGAAGCTTTCTTT
CASSVPPPGDEAFF
>TRBV7-8|few|15|TRBJ2-1|TRBD2
TGTGCCAGCAGCTTTTGGGGCGGGAGTTCCAATGAGCAGTTCTTC
CASSFWGGSSNEQFF
>TRBV10-3|.|13|TRBJ2-5|.
TGTGCCCTCGGAGGGGGATCAAAAGAGACCCAGTACTTC
CALGGGSKETQYF
>TRBV20-1|.|12|TRBJ2-7|.
TGCAGTGCTCCTAGCGACTCCTACGAGCAGTACTTC
CSAPSDSYEQYF
>TRBV2|.|11|TRBJ2-5|.
TGTGCCAGCAGTGGGGGGCTGACCCAGTACTTC
CASSGGLTQYF
>TRBV7-6|.|14|TRBJ2-7|.
TGTGCCAGCAGCACCCTGACAGGCACCTACGAGCAGTACTTC
CASSTLTGTYEQYF
>TRBV29-1|.|10|TRBJ1-1|.
TGCAGCGTTAACAGGTTACGAGCTTTCTTT
CSVNRLRAFF
>TRBV19|.|14|TRBJ2-7|TRBD2
TGTGCCAGCGCGAGAGCGGGAGGGCTCCCCGAGCAGTACTTC
CASARAGGLPEQYF
>TRBV20-1|once|14|TRBJ2-7|.
TGCAGTGCTAGAGAGACGGGTGGGCCCTACGAGCAGTACTTC
CSARETGGPYEQYF
>TRBV27|.|13|TRBJ1-1|.
TGTGCCAGCAGTTTGTTTGGGGCCACTGAAGCTTTCTTT
CASSLFGATEAFF
>TRBV12-2|.|17|TRBJ2-7|.
TGTGCAAGTCGCTTAGTTGGGGACAGGGGAAAAGGCTACGAGCAGTACTTC
CASRLVGDRGKGYEQYF
>TRBV20-1|.|13|TRBJ2-1|.
TGCAGTGCTGGACCGGCCTCCTACAATGAGCAGTTCTTC
CSAGPASYNEQFF
>TRBV20-1|.|12|TRBJ2-7|.
TGCAGTGCTAGGCGGGGAGGCTACGAGCAGTACTTC
CSARRGGYEQYF
>TRBV20-1|.|12|TRBJ2-7|TRBD2
TGCAGCCCCGGGACTAGCGGCTACGAGCAGTACTTC
CSPGTSGYEQYF
>TRBV7-8|.|15|TRBJ2-7|TRBD1
TGTGCCAGCAGCTGGGGACAGGGTGTTCGCTACGAGCAGTACTTC
CASSWGQGVRYEQYF
>TRBV12-3/TRBV12-4|many|15|TRBJ2-2|TRBD2
TGTGCCAGCAGTTATAGCGGGAGGAACACCGGGGAGCTGTTTTTT
CASSYSGRNTGELFF
>TRBV15|medium-sized|15|TRBJ2-7|TRBD2
TGTGCCACCAGCAGAGGAGCGGGGGGTTCCTACGAGCAGTACTTC
CATSRGAGGSYEQYF
>TRBV4-1|many|17|TRBJ2-7|TRBD1
TGCGCCAGCAGCCACCGACAGGGTGGGGGCCCGTTCTACGAGCAGTACTTC
CASSHRQGGGPFYEQYF
>TRBV2|.|12|TRBJ2-7|.
TGTGCCAGCAGTGAGGAGGGACACGAGCAGTACTTC
CASSEEGHEQYF
>TRBV15|.|16|TRBJ2-3|.
TGTGCCACCAGCTTCCGACTAGCCGGGGGGCCAGATACGCAGTATTTT
CATSFRLAGGPDTQYF
>TRBV20-1|many|14|TRBJ1-1|TRBD1
TGCAGTGCTAGAGTAGGCACAGGGGATACTGAAGCTTTCTTT
CSARVGTGDTEAFF
>TRBV20-1|.|15|TRBJ2-3|.
TGCAGTGCTGACCCGGGCGAGGTCAATGGGGATACGCAGTATTTT
CSADPGEVNGDTQYF
>TRBV2|.|12|TRBJ2-7|.
TGTGCCAGCAGTGAACGGGGATACGAGCAGTACTTC
CASSERGYEQYF
>TRBV19|.|17|TRBJ2-7|.
TGTGCTAGCAGTATAGGAGGAACGACAGGGGAGGGCTACGAGCAGTACTTC
CASSIGGTTGEGYEQYF
>TRBV20-1|.|18|TRBJ2-7|TRBD2
TGCAGTGCTAAAGGACTAGCGGGGGGGCCCGATTTTTCCTACGAGCAGTACTTC
CSAKGLAGGPDFSYEQYF
>TRBV6-1|many|14|TRBJ2-7|.
TGTGCCAGCAGGCAACTCGGGACGGCGTACGAGCAGTACTTC
CASRQLGTAYEQYF
>TRBV4-1|many|12|TRBJ2-3|.
TGCGCCAGCAGCCAAGAACCTGATACGCAGTATTTT
CASSQEPDTQYF
>TRBV19|.|12|TRBJ1-1|.
TGTGCCAGCAGTAGAGTGAACACTGAAGCTTTCTTT
CASSRVNTEAFF
>TRBV19|.|15|TRBJ1-1|TRBD1
TGTGCCAGTAGTAAAGGGACAGGAAGGGTCACTGAAGCTTTCTTT
CASSKGTGRVTEAFF
>TRBV30|.|12|TRBJ1-2|TRBD1
TGTGCCTCACAGGGGTCCGGCTATGGCTACACCTTC
CASQGSGYGYTF
>TRBV25-1|.|14|TRBJ2-7|TRBD1
TGTGCCAGCAGCACGAGACAGGGTGGCTACGAGCAGTACTTC
CASSTRQGGYEQYF
>TRBV30|few|15|TRBJ1-3|.
TGTGCCTGGGCCGGATACGGGGCTTCTGGAAACACCATATATTTT
CAWAGYGASGNTIYF
>TRBV20-1|.|13|TRBJ1-5|TRBD1
TGCAGTGCGGGGACAGGTTACAATCAGCCCCAGCATTTT
CSAGTGYNQPQHF